Here is one TCR beta chain with its context. The antigen this receptor binds is unknown. Base qualities are not recorded, but no much larger clone differs from it by a single base. This sample stems from a study of control samples from healthy donors and cancer patients (dated by TCRdb to 2019 to 2021). The library was prepared using the immunoSEQ multiplex PCR assay. TCRdb stores this immuneACCESS table with in-frame sequences only. Part of the clones is absent; in the studies checked, under half of the shortfall reflects unresolved V genes, and no reason is known for the rest. The sample table contains approximately 150,000 clones; only one count was recorded for nearly 90% of them. Over 6.5% of the sample comes from the top ten. The junction shows trimming of 10 bases on V and 7 bases on J, plus 22 bases between the germline ends. The CDR3 goes from the cysteine to the phenylalanine over 14 residues. Only the CDR3 DNA stays, 42 bases, in frame from base 1. Per the germline V gene, KGHSH is the CDR1 and LQKENI is the CDR2.

Sequencing was performed on PBMCs. In this chain, TRBV18 is recombined with TRBJ1-2; a tentative D match to TRBD1 spans 6 bases. The TCR originated in a man over 45 with head and neck cancer. The encoded CDR3 is CATEGQKASFGYTF. The nucleotide sequence reads TGTGCCACCGAAGGACAGAAAGCGTCTTTTGGCTACACCTTC. This CDR3, with the reference TRBV18 and TRBJ1-2 proteins standing in past its ends, gives the full variable domain NAGVMQNPRHLVRRRGQEARLRCSPMKGHSHVYWYRQLPEEGLKFMVYLQKENIIDESGMPKERFSAEFPKEGPSILRIQQVVRGDSAAYFCATEGQKASFGYTFGSGTRLTVV.